One and the same sample provided the 5 T cell receptor beta chains below, sequenced in a study of shared clonotypes between healthy human individuals. Here immunoSEQ multiplex PCR was the method, and the copy in TCRdb shows in-frame clones only, minus some. The sample carries a few million clones, roughly 92% recorded once. The sample was naive CD4+ T cells sorted from blood. The subset was: CD45RA+ positively selected. The receptors were gathered from a young man in good health.

The gene calls are TRBV5-1 and TRBJ2-2, with 12 bases that match TRBD2. The V gene end was trimmed by 4 bases and the J gene end by 1 base; junction bases not matched to a gene: 8. Germline V gene lookup returns CDR1 SGHRS and CDR2 YFSETQ. CDR3 size: 18 residues. The CDR3 protein is CASSPRTSGIGNTGELFF. In DNA form, the CDR3 reads TGCGCCAGCAGCCCAAGGACTAGCGGGATTGGGAACACCGGGGAGCTGTTTTTT.

The chain recombines TRBV7-9 with TRBJ2-2; a possible D gene is TRBD1 (6 bases). The CDR3 sequence is 16 residues long. Trimming took off 6 bases at V and 5 bases at J, with 19 bases between the two ends. Per germline, CDR1 SEHNR and CDR2 FQNEAQ (reference sequence). CDR3 nucleotide sequence: TGTGCCAGCAGGCAAGCTACGGGACATACGACCGGGGAGCTGTTTTTT. Its protein product is CASRQATGHTTGELFF. Together with reference TRBV7-9 and TRBJ2-2, the CDR3 gives the full variable domain: DTGVSQNPRHKITKRGQNVTFRCDPISEHNRLYWYRQTLGQGPEFLTYFQNEAQLEKSRLLSDRFSAERPKGSFSTLEIQRTEQGDSAMYLCASRQATGHTTGELFFGEGSRLTVL.

This chain connects TRBV27 to TRBJ2-5; 7 bases agree with TRBD1. The DNA end is a closer match to TRBJ2-7, so the J assignment may be wrong. This CDR3 region has 17 residues. The germline V gene has CDR1 MNHEY and CDR2 SMNVEV (reference sequence). DNA for the CDR3: TGTGCCAGCAGTTGGACCGGGACAGCACGGGTTGTGTACGAGCAGTACTTC. Translating it yields CASSWTGTARVVYEQYF.

The chain links TRBV7-9 to TRBJ2-3, with D tentatively TRBD1 or TRBD2 (5 bases each). This CDR3 comprises 19 residues. V was shortened by 1 base and J by 6 bases, with 26 bases between the two germline ends. CDR1 and CDR2 (germline): SEHNR, FQNEAQ (reference sequence). DNA of the CDR3: TGTGCCAGCAGCTTAGGGGGGTGGCCGGCTACCCCGAATGGGGATACGCAGTATTTT. Its protein is CASSLGGWPATPNGDTQYF.

The chain links TRBV12-2 to TRBJ2-7; TRBD2, as called in the table, went unchecked against the DNA. TRBV12-2 is labeled a pseudogene. This CDR3 has 17 amino acids. The CDR3 region is CASRLPGLAGGPEEQYF. The CDR3, as DNA: TGTGCAAGTCGCTTACCGGGACTAGCGGGAGGGCCTGAAGAGCAGTACTTC.